This record concerns one T cell receptor (beta chain) sequence. The sample is drawn from a study of T cell changes during pregnancy in multiple sclerosis. The germline CDR1 and CDR2 sequences are SNHLY and FYNNEI. The CDR3 totals 14 residues. V was cut by 6 bases and J by 1 base, with 13 bases left in between. Method: immunoSEQ multiplex PCR; TCRdb's copy keeps in-frame clones and lacks some. The table includes 88,000 or so clones, roughly nine tenths detected once. The sample in question was peripheral blood, obtained before pregnancy. This clonotype was obtained from a female donor with multiple sclerosis, enrolled in a pregnancy study. The chain links TRBV2 to TRBJ2-7, with D perhaps matching TRBD2 (5 bases). CDR3 in DNA: TGTGCCAGCAGCGCGGACGGACTGTCCTACGAGCAGTACTTC. It encodes CASSADGLSYEQYF.